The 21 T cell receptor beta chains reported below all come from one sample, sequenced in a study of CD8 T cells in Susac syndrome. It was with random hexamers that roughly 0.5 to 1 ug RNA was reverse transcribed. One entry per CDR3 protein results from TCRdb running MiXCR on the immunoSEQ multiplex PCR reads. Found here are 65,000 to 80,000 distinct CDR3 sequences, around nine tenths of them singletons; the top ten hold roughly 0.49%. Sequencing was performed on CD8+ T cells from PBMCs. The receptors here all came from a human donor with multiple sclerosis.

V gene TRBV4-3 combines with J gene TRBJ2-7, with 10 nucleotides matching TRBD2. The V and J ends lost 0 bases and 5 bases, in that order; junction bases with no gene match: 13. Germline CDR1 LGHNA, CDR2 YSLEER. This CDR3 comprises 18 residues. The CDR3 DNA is TGCGCCAGCAGCCAAGATACTAGCGGGAAAGATTGGTTCCACGAGCAGTACTTC. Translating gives CASSQDTSGKDWFHEQYF.

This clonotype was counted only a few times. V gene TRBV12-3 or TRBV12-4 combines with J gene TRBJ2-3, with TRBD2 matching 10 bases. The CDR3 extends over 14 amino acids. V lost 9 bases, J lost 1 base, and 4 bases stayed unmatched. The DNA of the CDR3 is TGTGCCAGTTCTCTAGCGGGGGGCACAGATACGCAGTATTTT. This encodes CASSLAGGTDTQYF.

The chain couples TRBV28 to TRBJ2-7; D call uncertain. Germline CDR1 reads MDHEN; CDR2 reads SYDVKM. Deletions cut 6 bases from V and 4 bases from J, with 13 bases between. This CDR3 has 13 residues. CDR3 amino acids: CASSREMAYEQYF. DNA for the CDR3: TGTGCCAGCAGCCGTGAAATGGCGTACGAGCAGTACTTC.

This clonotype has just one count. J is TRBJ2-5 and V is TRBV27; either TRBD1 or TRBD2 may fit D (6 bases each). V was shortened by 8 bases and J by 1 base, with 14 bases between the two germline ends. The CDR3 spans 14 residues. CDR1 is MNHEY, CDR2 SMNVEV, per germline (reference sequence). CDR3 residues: CASGMGGLQETQYF. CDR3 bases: TGTGCCAGCGGAATGGGGGGCCTCCAAGAGACCCAGTACTTC.

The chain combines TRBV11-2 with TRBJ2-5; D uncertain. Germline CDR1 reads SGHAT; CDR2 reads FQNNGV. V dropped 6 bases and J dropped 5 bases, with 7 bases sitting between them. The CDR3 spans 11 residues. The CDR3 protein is CASRASETQYF. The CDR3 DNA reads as TGTGCCAGCAGGGCTAGTGAGACCCAGTACTTC. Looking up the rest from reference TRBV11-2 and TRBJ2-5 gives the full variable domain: EAGVAQSPRYKIIEKRQSVAFWCNPISGHATLYWYQQILGQGPKLLIQFQNNGVVDDSQLPKDRFSAERLKGVDSTLKIQPAKLEDSAVYLCASRASETQYFGPGTRLLVL.

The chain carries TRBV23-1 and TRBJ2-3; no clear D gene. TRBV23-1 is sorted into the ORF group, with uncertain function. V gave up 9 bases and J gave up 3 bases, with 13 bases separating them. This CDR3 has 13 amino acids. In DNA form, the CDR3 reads TGCGCCAGAAAGTACCGAGCGACAGATACGCAGTATTTT. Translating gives CARKYRATDTQYF.

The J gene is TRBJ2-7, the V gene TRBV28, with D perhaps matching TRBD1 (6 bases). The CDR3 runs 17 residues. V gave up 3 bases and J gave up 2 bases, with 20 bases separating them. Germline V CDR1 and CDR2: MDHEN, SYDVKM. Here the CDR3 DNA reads TGTGCCAGCAGTTTTCCGCGAAGCAGGGGCCAAACCTACGAGCAGTACTTC. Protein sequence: CASSFPRSRGQTYEQYF.

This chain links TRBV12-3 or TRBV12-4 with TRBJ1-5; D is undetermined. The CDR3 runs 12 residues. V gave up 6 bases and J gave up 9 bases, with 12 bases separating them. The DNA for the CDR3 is TGTGCCAGCAGGACCTCTTTGTCGCCCCAGCATTTT. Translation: CASRTSLSPQHF.

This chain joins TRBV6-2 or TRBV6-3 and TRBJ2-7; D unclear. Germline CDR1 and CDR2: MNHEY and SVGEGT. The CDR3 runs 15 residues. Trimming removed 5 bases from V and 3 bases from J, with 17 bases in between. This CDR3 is CASSPRWNRGYEQYF. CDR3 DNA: TGTGCCAGCAGTCCCAGATGGAACCGCGGCTACGAGCAGTACTTC.

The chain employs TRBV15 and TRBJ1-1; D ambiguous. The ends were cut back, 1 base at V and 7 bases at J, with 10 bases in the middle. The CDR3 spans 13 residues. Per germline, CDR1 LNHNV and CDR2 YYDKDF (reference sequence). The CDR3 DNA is TGTGCCACCAGCAGAGCTGGGGAGGGTGAAGCTTTCTTT. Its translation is CATSRAGEGEAFF.

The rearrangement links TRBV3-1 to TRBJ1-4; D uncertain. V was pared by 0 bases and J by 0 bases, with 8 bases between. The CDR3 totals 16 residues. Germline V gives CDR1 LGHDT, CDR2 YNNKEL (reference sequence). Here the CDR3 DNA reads TGTGCCAGCAGCCAAGAGAGGGTCGCAACTAATGAAAAACTGTTTTTT. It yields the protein CASSQERVATNEKLFF.

The CDR3 DNA sequence: TGTGCCAGCAGTTCCCTAGCGGGAGTGACGGAGACCCAGTACTTC. Translated: CASSSLAGVTETQYF. The chain uses TRBV27 and TRBJ2-5, with 10 nucleotides matching TRBD2. CDR3 size: 15 residues. Germline trimming cut 4 bases from V and 5 bases from J; bases unmatched to any gene: 7. CDR1 is MNHEY and CDR2 is SMNVEV in the germline V gene (reference sequence).

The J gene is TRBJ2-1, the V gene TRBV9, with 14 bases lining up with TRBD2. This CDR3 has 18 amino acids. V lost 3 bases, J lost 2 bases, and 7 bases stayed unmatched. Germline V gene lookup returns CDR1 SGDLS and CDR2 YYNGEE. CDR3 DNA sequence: TGTGCCAGCAGCGCGGGGACTAGCGGGAGTGCGCCCTACAATGAGCAGTTCTTC. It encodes CASSAGTSGSAPYNEQFF. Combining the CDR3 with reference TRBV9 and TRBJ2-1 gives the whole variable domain DSGVTQTPKHLITATGQRVTLRCSPRSGDLSVYWYQQSLDQGLQFLIQYYNGEERAKGNILERFSAQQFPDLHSELNLSSLELGDSALYFCASSAGTSGSAPYNEQFFGPGTRLTVL.

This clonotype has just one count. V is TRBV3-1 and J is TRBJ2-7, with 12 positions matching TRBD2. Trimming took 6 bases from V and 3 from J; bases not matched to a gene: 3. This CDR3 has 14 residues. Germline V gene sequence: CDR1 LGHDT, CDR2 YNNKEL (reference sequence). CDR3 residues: CASRSGLAGYEQYF. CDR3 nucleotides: TGTGCCAGCAGGTCGGGACTAGCGGGCTACGAGCAGTACTTC.

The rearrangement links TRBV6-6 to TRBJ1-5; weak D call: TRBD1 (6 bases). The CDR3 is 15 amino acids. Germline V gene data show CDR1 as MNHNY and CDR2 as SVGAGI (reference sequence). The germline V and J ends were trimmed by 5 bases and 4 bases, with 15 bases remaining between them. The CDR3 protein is CASSPVGGANQPQHF. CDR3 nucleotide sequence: TGTGCCAGCAGTCCTGTGGGGGGGGCTAATCAGCCCCAGCATTTT.

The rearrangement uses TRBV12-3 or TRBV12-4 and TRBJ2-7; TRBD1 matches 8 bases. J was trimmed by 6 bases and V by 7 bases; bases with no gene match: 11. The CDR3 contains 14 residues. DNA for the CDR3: TGTGCCAGCACAGGACAGGGAGAAACTGGCGAGCAGTACTTC. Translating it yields CASTGQGETGEQYF.

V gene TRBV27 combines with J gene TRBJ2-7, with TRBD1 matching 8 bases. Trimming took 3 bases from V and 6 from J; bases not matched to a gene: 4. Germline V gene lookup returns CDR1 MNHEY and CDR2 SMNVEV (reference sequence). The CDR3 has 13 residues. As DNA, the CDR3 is TGTGCCAGCAGTTTCGGACAGGGCTCCGAGCAGTACTTC. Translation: CASSFGQGSEQYF.

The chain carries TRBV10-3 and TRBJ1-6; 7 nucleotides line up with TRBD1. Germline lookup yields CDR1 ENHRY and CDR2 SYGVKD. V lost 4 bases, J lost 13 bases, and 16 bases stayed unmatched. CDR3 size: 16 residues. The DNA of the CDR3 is TGTGCCATCAGTGGAGGGGGGGACAGCCACCTTGAGCCCCTCCACTTT. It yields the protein CAISGGGDSHLEPLHF.

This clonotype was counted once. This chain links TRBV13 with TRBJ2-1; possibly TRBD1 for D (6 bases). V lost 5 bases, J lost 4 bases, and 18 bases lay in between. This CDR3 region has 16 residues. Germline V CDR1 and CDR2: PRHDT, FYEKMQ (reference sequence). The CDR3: CASSKPQGSLYNEQFF. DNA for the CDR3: TGTGCCAGCAGCAAACCGCAGGGGTCCCTTTACAATGAGCAGTTCTTC. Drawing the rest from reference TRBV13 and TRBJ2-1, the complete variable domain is AAGVIQSPRHLIKEKRETATLKCYPIPRHDTVYWYQQGPGQDPQFLISFYEKMQSDKGSIPDRFSAQQFSDYHSELNMSSLELGDSALYFCASSKPQGSLYNEQFFGPGTRLTVL.

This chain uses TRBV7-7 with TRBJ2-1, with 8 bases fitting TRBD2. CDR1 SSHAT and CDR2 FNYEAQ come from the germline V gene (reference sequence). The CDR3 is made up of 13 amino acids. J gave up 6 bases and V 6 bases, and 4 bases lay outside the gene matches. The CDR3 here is CASSTREGNEQFF. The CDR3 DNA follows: TGTGCCAGCAGTACCCGGGAGGGCAATGAGCAGTTCTTC. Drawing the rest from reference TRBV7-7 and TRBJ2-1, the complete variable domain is GAGVSQSPRYKVTKRGQDVTLRCDPISSHATLYWYQQALGQGPEFLTYFNYEAQPDKSGLPSDRFSAERPEGSISTLTIQRTEQRDSAMYRCASSTREGNEQFFGPGTRLTVL.

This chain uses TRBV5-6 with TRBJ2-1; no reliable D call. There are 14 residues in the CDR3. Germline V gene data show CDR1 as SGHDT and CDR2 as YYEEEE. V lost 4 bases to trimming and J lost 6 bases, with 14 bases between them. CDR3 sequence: CASSVAPPGNEQFF. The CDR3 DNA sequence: TGTGCCAGCAGCGTCGCTCCCCCAGGCAATGAGCAGTTCTTC.